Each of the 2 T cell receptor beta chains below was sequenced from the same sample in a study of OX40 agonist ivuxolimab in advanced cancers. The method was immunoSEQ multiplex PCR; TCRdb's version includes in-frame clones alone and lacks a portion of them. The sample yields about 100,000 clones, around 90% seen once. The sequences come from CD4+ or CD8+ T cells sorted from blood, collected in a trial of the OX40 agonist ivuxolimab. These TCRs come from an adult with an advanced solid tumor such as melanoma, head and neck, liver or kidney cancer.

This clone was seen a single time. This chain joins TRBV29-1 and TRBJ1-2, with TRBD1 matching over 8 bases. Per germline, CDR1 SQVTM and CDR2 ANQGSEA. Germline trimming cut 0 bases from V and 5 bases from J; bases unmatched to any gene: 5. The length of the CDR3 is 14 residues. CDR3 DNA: TGCAGCGTTGAAGACCGGAGACAGGGGTATGGCTACACCTTC. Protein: CSVEDRRQGYGYTF.

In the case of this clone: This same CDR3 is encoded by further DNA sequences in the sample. The CDR3 DNA sequence: TGCGCCAGCAGACGTGGAGGGGAAGGCGAGACCCAGTACTTC. It yields the protein CASRRGGEGETQYF. The chain carries TRBV5-1 and TRBJ2-5, with D maybe TRBD2 (6 bases). The length of the CDR3 is 14 residues. The germline V and J ends were trimmed by 5 bases and 5 bases, with 16 bases remaining between them. CDR1 is SGHRS, CDR2 YFSETQ, per germline. Full variable domain (missing parts from reference TRBV5-1 and TRBJ2-5): KAGVTQTPRYLIKTRGQQVTLSCSPISGHRSVSWYQQTPGQGLQFLFEYFSETQRNKGNFPGRFSGRQFSNSRSEMNVSTLELGDSALYLCASRRGGEGETQYFGPGTRLLVL.